Each of the 25 T cell receptor beta chains below was sequenced from the same sample in a study of identical twins. TCRdb called the 5' RACE reads again in MiXCR, with one record for every CDR3 protein. The repertoire includes 570,000 or so distinct CDR3 sequences, 9.6% of them detected once, and around 3.1% sits in the top ten. This sample also belongs to another study, concerning yellow fever vaccine responses in identical twins.

The sample consisted of PBMCs. The receptors originated from a woman under 30 in good health.

This clonotype was observed at least ten times. This rearrangement joins TRBV20-1 to TRBJ2-3; TRBD2 aligns across 7 bases. The CDR3 length is 15 residues. Germline assignment: CDR1 DFQATT and CDR2 SNEGSKA (reference sequence). V lost 0 bases, J lost 4 bases, and 7 bases stayed unmatched. The CDR3 reads CSARDGAGKSDTQYF. CDR3 sequence (DNA): TGCAGTGCTAGAGATGGAGCGGGGAAGTCAGATACGCAGTATTTT.

This clonotype was seen a few times. CDR3 DNA: TGTGCCAGCAGCCGGATGGGGAGGCGGCAGTTCTTC. Translated, it gives CASSRMGRRQFF. This chain connects TRBV12-3 or TRBV12-4 to TRBJ2-1; a possible D gene is TRBD2 (6 bases). V was shortened by 6 bases and J by 12 bases, with 15 bases between the two germline ends. The CDR3 sequence is 12 residues long.

The CDR3 protein is CASSPIAVKSSYEQYF. CDR3 DNA sequence: TGTGCCAGCAGCCCAATAGCGGTGAAAAGCTCCTACGAGCAGTACTTC. The rearrangement uses TRBV7-3 and TRBJ2-7, with a tentative D call TRBD2 (6 bases). The CDR3 consists of 16 residues. Per germline, CDR1 SGHTA and CDR2 FQGTGA. V lost 5 bases to trimming and J lost 0 bases, with 17 bases between them.

This clonotype was seen many times. The chain has TRBV12-3 or TRBV12-4 and TRBJ2-3; TRBD2 might be the D (5 bases). This CDR3 region has 16 residues. Trimming left V 5 bases short and J 4 bases short, with 19 bases between. CDR3 residues: CASSPRVGLGADTQYF. CDR3 nucleotides: TGTGCCAGCAGTCCGCGTGTCGGCCTCGGGGCAGATACGCAGTATTTT.

V usage is TRBV14 and J usage is TRBJ1-6, with no clear D. CDR1 and CDR2 (germline): SGHDN, FVKESK. There are 15 residues in the CDR3. V gave up 1 base and J gave up 0 bases, with 4 bases separating them. CDR3 nucleotide sequence: TGTGCCAGCAGCCAAGCAGGCTCCTATAATTCACCCCTCCACTTT. Translating it yields CASSQAGSYNSPLHF.

V and J are TRBV6-2 or TRBV6-3 and TRBJ2-1; 7 bases match TRBD2. The CDR3 length is 16 residues. CDR1 MNHEY and CDR2 SVGEGT come from the germline V gene. V trimming: 2 bases; J trimming: 8 bases; junction bases outside the gene matches: 12. The CDR3: CASSYGAGELKDEQFF. The DNA of the CDR3 is TGTGCCAGCAGTTACGGGGCGGGAGAATTGAAAGATGAGCAGTTCTTC.

V is TRBV7-2 and J is TRBJ1-1; tentative D call: TRBD1 (5 bases). CDR1 is SGHTA, CDR2 FQGNSA, per germline. The V end lost 2 bases, the J end lost 11 bases, and 12 bases lay between the germline ends. The length of the CDR3 is 12 residues. DNA for the CDR3: TGTGCCAGCAGCTTAACGGGACGGAGGGCTTTCTTT. This encodes CASSLTGRRAFF.

This clonotype was seen many times. This rearrangement joins TRBV12-3 or TRBV12-4 to TRBJ2-3, with 12 nucleotides matching TRBD2. The V gene end was trimmed by 10 bases and the J gene end by 0 bases; junction bases not matched to a gene: 14. There are 18 residues in the CDR3. In DNA form, the CDR3 reads TGTGCCATCTCGGGGACTAGCGGGTTTCGTCCTAGCACAGATACGCAGTATTTT. Translation: CAISGTSGFRPSTDTQYF.

This clonotype was seen repeatedly, ten times or more. This chain connects TRBV4-2 to TRBJ2-7, with 7 nucleotides matching TRBD1. Germline V gene data show CDR1 as LGHNA and CDR2 as YNFKEQ. Losses at the gene ends were 1 base for V and 9 bases for J; bases not matched to a gene: 12. This CDR3 has 15 residues. CDR3: CASSQASDRPTGQYF. In DNA, the CDR3 is TGTGCCAGCAGCCAAGCGTCGGACAGGCCGACAGGGCAGTACTTC.

The gene calls are TRBV12-3 or TRBV12-4 and TRBJ2-2; D gene ambiguous. V dropped 5 bases and J dropped 4 bases, with 8 bases sitting between them. The CDR3 runs to 13 residues. DNA of the CDR3: TGTGCCAGCAGTACCTCGTCCACCGGGGAGCTGTTTTTT. It encodes CASSTSSTGELFF.

A few counts support this clonotype. V and J are TRBV5-1 and TRBJ2-5; TRBD1 is a possible D gene (6 bases). V dropped 3 bases and J dropped 5 bases, with 14 bases sitting between them. Germline V gene data show CDR1 as SGHRS and CDR2 as YFSETQ. The CDR3 length is 14 residues. The CDR3 DNA follows: TGCGCCAGCAGCTCCGGACAGCCGGGGGAGACCCAGTACTTC. It is translated as CASSSGQPGETQYF.

This sequence joins TRBV4-1 and TRBJ2-3; D is unresolved. V was trimmed by 0 bases and J by 1 base, leaving 11 bases between them. The germline CDR1 and CDR2 sequences are MGHRA and YSYEKL. The CDR3 consists of 16 residues. CDR3 DNA: TGCGCCAGCAGCCAAGATCATGGTACCCGCACAGATACGCAGTATTTT. This translates into CASSQDHGTRTDTQYF.

This clonotype was observed many times. V is TRBV6-2 or TRBV6-3 and J is TRBJ2-6; D gene ambiguous. Trimming shortened V by 6 bases and J by 2 bases, and 8 bases separated the two germline ends. Germline V lookup: CDR1 MNHEY, CDR2 SVGEGT. CDR3 size: 14 residues. In nucleotides, the CDR3 is TGTGCCAGCAGCAGTAGTGCTGGGGCCAACGTCCTGACTTTC. Its protein is CASSSSAGANVLTF.

This clonotype was observed at least ten times. This rearrangement joins TRBV20-1 to TRBJ2-5; 9 bases line up with TRBD2. CDR3 length equals 15 residues. V gave up 0 bases and J gave up 3 bases; unmatched junction bases: 5. Germline values: CDR1 DFQATT, CDR2 SNEGSKA (reference sequence). CDR3 in amino acids: CSARDPTSGKETQYF. CDR3 DNA sequence: TGCAGTGCTAGAGATCCGACTAGCGGTAAAGAGACCCAGTACTTC.

The genes are TRBV15 and TRBJ2-7; 11 bases are a match to TRBD1. The germline gives CDR1 LNHNV, CDR2 YYDKDF (reference sequence). Trimming removed 0 bases from V and 5 bases from J; junction bases left unmatched: 0. The CDR3 has 14 amino acids. The CDR3 spells CATSREGQGDEQYF. CDR3 coding DNA: TGTGCCACCAGCAGAGAGGGACAGGGGGACGAGCAGTACTTC.

The V call is TRBV20-1, the J call TRBJ2-7, with D tentatively TRBD1 (6 bases). Germline V gene data show CDR1 as DFQATT and CDR2 as SNEGSKA (reference sequence). V was trimmed by 0 bases and J by 3 bases, leaving 18 bases between them. There are 16 residues in the CDR3. The CDR3 reads CSARDGQGTRLYEQYF. CDR3 nucleotide sequence: TGCAGTGCTAGAGATGGTCAGGGGACCCGCCTCTACGAGCAGTACTTC.

The V gene is TRBV20-1, the J gene TRBJ2-3; 7 bases line up with TRBD2. Germline lookup yields CDR1 DFQATT and CDR2 SNEGSKA (reference sequence). The CDR3 contains 16 residues. J gave up 6 bases and V 6 bases, and 18 bases lay outside the gene matches. CDR3 sequence: CSALTREGTKADTQYF. In nucleotides, the CDR3 is TGCAGTGCCCTAACCAGGGAAGGGACTAAGGCGGATACGCAGTATTTT.

This clonotype was counted ten times or more. The chain combines TRBV3-1 with TRBJ1-1; D may be TRBD1 (5 bases). V was pared by 4 bases and J by 3 bases, with 12 bases between. The CDR3 runs to 14 residues. The germline V gene encodes CDR1 LGHDT and CDR2 YNNKEL (reference sequence). CDR3 nucleotides: TGTGCCAGCAGCCCTGGACATGGGTACACTGAAGCTTTCTTT. This codes for CASSPGHGYTEAFF.

This clonotype was seen repeatedly, ten times or more. V usage is TRBV7-3 and J usage is TRBJ2-1, with D possibly matching TRBD2 (7 bases). Trimming pared 5 bases from V and 7 bases from J, leaving 18 bases between. This CDR3 is built from 15 residues. Germline values: CDR1 SGHTA, CDR2 FQGTGA. In nucleotides, the CDR3 is TGTGCCAGCAGCCTTCTCGGGCGGGGGCTGAATGAGCAGTTCTTC. It is translated as CASSLLGRGLNEQFF.

This clonotype was detected only a few times. Here the CDR3 reads CASSGLAPNNEQYF. The CDR3 bases are TGTGCCAGCAGCGGGCTAGCTCCTAATAACGAGCAGTACTTC. The chain has TRBV6-1 and TRBJ2-7; a possible D gene is TRBD2 (5 bases). Germline assignment: CDR1 MNHNS and CDR2 SASEGT. V shed 6 bases and J shed 5 bases, with 17 bases lying between them. This CDR3 has 14 residues.

The V gene is TRBV5-1, the J gene TRBJ2-5, with 15 bases fitting TRBD2. Germline V gene lookup returns CDR1 SGHRS and CDR2 YFSETQ. After removal of 4 bases from V and 4 bases from J, the junction contained 5 bases not matched to a gene. CDR3 length: 16 amino acids. The CDR3 DNA reads TGCGCCAGCAGCATGGGACTAGCGGGAGGCGTAGAGACCCAGTACTTC. This translates into CASSMGLAGGVETQYF.

The table lists this clonotype with many counts. The chain joins TRBV5-6 to TRBJ2-7, with 9 nucleotides matching TRBD1. V lost 4 bases to trimming and J lost 1 base; unmatched junction nucleotides: 9. The CDR3 length is 16 residues. Germline loops: CDR1 SGHDT, CDR2 YYEEEE. The CDR3 DNA reads as TGTGCCAGCAGCCGTGCCGGGACAGGGACGTCCTACGAGCAGTACTTC. Translation: CASSRAGTGTSYEQYF.

The V call is TRBV7-9, the J call TRBJ2-1, with D possibly matching TRBD2 (6 bases). The CDR3 runs 17 residues. The ends were cut back, 7 bases at V and 6 bases at J, with 25 bases in the middle. Per the germline V gene, CDR1 is SEHNR and CDR2 is FQNEAQ (reference sequence). The CDR3 sequence: CASTLKNLEGIPNEQFF. In DNA form, the CDR3 reads TGTGCCAGCACCCTAAAAAACTTGGAGGGTATCCCCAATGAGCAGTTCTTC.

This clonotype was seen only a few times. The V and J genes are TRBV29-1 and TRBJ2-1; TRBD2 aligns across 7 bases. CDR1 and CDR2 from the germline V gene are SQVTM and ANQGSEA. The V segment lost 3 bases and the J segment 3 bases; nucleotides outside the gene matches: 2. The CDR3 is 13 residues long. The DNA for the CDR3 is TGCAGCGTTGACCGCGGGGGCTACAATGAGCAGTTCTTC. It codes for CSVDRGGYNEQFF.

This clonotype turned up a few times. J is TRBJ1-1 and V is TRBV30; maybe TRBD1 (5 bases). V was shortened by 0 bases and J by 0 bases, with 8 bases between the two germline ends. The CDR3 is 14 amino acids. Germline CDR1 is GTSNPN and CDR2 is SVGIG (reference sequence). The CDR3 is CAWSVGRVNTEAFF. The CDR3 nucleotides read TGTGCCTGGAGTGTCGGCAGGGTGAACACTGAAGCTTTCTTT.